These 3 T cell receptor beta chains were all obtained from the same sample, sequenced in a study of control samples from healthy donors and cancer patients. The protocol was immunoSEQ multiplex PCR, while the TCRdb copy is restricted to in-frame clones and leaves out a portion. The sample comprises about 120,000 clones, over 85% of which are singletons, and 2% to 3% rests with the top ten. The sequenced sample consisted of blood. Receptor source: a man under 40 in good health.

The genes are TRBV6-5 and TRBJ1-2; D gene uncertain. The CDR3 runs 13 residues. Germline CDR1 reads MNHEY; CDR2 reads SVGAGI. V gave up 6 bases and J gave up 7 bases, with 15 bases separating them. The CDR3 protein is CASRDPAGFGYTF. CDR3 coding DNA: TGTGCCAGCAGGGACCCGGCTGGATTTGGCTACACCTTC.

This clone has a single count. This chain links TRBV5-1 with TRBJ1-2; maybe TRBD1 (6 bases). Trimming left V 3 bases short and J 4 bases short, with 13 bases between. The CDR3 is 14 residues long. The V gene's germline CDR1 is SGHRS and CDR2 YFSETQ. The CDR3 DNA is TGCGCCAGCAGCTCCCGGGGGGGCACCTATGGCTACACCTTC. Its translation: CASSSRGGTYGYTF.

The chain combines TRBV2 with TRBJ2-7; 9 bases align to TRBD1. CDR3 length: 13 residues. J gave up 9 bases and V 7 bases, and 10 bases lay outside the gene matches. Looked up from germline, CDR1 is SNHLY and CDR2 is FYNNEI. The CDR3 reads CASTPRDRVAQYF. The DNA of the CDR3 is TGTGCCAGCACCCCCCGGGACAGGGTTGCGCAGTACTTC.